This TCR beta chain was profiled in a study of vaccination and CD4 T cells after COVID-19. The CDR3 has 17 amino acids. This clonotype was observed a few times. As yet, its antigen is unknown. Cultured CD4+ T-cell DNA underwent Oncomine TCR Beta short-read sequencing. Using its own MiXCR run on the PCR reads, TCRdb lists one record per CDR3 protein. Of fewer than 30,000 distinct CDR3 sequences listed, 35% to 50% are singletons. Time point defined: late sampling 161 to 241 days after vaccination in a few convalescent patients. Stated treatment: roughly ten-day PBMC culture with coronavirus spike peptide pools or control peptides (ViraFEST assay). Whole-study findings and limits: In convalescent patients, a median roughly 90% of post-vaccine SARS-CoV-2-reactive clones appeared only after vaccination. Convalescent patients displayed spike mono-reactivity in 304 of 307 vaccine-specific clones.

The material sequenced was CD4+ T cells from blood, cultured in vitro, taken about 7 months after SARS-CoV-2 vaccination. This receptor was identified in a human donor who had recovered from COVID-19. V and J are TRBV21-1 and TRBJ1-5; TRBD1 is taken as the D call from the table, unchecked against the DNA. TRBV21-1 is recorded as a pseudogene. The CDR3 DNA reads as TGTGCCAGCAGCCGGGACAGGGGGCGCATTAGCAATCAGCCCCAGCATTTT. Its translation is CASSRDRGRISNQPQHF.